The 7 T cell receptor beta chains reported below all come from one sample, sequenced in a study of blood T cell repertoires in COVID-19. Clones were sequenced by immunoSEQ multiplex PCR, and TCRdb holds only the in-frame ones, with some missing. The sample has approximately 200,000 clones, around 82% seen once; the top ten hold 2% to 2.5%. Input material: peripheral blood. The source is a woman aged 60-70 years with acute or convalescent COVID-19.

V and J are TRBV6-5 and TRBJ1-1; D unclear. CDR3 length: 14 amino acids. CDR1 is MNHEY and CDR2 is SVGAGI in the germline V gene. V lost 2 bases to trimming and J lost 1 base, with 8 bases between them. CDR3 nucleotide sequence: TGTGCCAGCAGTTACACGTCAGGGAACACTGAAGCTTTCTTT. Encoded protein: CASSYTSGNTEAFF.

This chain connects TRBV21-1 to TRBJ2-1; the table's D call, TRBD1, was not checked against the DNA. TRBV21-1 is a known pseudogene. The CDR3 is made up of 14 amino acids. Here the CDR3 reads CASSSQGRHNEQFF. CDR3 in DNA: TGTGCCAGCAGCTCACAGGGACGGCACAATGAGCAGTTCTTC.

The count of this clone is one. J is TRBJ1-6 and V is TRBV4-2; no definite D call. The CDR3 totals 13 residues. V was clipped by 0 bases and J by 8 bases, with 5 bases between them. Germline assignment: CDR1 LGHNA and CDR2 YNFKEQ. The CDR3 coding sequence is TGTGCCAGCAGCCAAGAGTCGGATTCACCCCTCCACTTT. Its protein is CASSQESDSPLHF.

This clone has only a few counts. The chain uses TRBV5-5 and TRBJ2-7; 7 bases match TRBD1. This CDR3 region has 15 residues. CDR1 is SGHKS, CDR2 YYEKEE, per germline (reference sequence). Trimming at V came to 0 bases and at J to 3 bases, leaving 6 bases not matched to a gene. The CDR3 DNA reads TGTGCCAGCAGCTTGGACAGGGGTGGGCACTACGAGCAGTACTTC. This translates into CASSLDRGGHYEQYF.

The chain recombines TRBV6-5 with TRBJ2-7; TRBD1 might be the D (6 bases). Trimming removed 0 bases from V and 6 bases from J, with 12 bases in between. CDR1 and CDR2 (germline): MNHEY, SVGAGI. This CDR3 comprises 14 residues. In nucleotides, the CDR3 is TGTGCCAGCAGTTACTCGCCAGGGGTACGCGAGCAGTACTTC. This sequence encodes CASSYSPGVREQYF.

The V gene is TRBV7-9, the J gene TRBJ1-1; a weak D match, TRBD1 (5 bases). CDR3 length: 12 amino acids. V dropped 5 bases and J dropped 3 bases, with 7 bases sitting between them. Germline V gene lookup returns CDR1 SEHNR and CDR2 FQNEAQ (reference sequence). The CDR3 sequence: CASSQGDTEAFF. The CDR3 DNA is TGTGCCAGCAGCCAGGGTGACACTGAAGCTTTCTTT.

CDR3 sequence (DNA): TGTGCCTGGAAGCCCGGGGGTCCCTACAATGAGCAGTTCTTC. Its translation: CAWKPGGPYNEQFF. The chain links TRBV30 to TRBJ2-1, with D tentatively TRBD2 (6 bases). Germline V CDR1 and CDR2: GTSNPN, SVGIG (reference sequence). Deletions cut 4 bases from V and 2 bases from J, with 12 bases between. The CDR3 sequence is 14 residues long.